These T cell receptor beta chains were read from a single sample in a study of CXCR3-negative and CXCR3-positive naive CD8 T cells. For each CDR3 protein, TCRdb gives one entry from its re-call of the 5' RACE reads, without DNA. The listing contains about 84,000 distinct CDR3 sequences. Material: naive CXCR3+ CD8+ T cells from blood. The origin of the receptors is a human donor in good health. Some clones in this sample may be carry-over from other donors' samples. Each CDR3 is given with its conserved first and last residue. Each record gives: V gene, CDR3 length, J gene, CDR3 protein.

>TRBV12-3/TRBV12-4|16|TRBJ2-5
CASSSWAGANQETQYF
>TRBV10-3|13|TRBJ2-7
CAISEVSGHEQYF
>TRBV23-1|16|TRBJ1-2
CASSQLAAARNYGYTF
>TRBV13|15|TRBJ2-1
CASSPGLAVINEQFF
>TRBV11-3|13|TRBJ1-1
CASSLEGTYGAFF
>TRBV3-1|16|TRBJ1-5
CASSSDGPGGNQPQHF
>TRBV7-8|17|TRBJ2-2
CASSPWSGQSNTGELFF
>TRBV29-1|14|TRBJ2-3
CSAEGGRGTDTQYF
>TRBV27|13|TRBJ1-2
CASSPQGFHGYTF
>TRBV28|15|TRBJ2-1
CASSHLTPQGDEQFF
>TRBV29-1|14|TRBJ2-1
CSVPGGPRWNEQFF
>TRBV6-5|14|TRBJ2-7
CASSYGGRPYEQYF
>TRBV28|15|TRBJ2-3
CASRGLAGWADTQYF
>TRBV19|13|TRBJ2-2
CATSYGAAGELFF
>TRBV28|13|TRBJ2-7
CASSRGQPYEQYF
>TRBV7-9|13|TRBJ2-1
CASRHRLYNEQFF